This T cell receptor beta chain was sequenced in a study of identical twins. TCRdb ran MiXCR on the 5' RACE reads and lists one entry per CDR3 protein. The sample includes approximately 890,000 distinct CDR3 sequences, approximately 13% of them seen just once. Per germline, CDR1 SNHLY and CDR2 FYNNEI. CDR3 length equals 17 residues. V shed 4 bases, J shed 1 base, and the junction held 12 bases outside the gene matches. The same sample was also used in a study of yellow fever vaccine responses in identical twins.

The J gene is TRBJ2-5, the V gene TRBV2, with 7 bases matching TRBD2. The sequence was obtained from a woman aged 18 to 35 in good health. The sequencing input was PBMCs. CDR3: CASSGPPPGGIQETQYF. In DNA form, the CDR3 reads TGTGCCAGCAGTGGACCACCCCCGGGGGGAATCCAAGAGACCCAGTACTTC.